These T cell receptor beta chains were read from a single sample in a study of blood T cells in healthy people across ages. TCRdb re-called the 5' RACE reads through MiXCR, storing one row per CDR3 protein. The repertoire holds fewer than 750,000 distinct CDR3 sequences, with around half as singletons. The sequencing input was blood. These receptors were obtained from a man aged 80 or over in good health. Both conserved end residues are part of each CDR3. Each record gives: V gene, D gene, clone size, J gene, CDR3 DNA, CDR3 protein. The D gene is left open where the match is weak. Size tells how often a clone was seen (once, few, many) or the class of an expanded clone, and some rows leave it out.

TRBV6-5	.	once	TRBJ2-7	TGTGCCAGCAGTTACTCGAGGTCAGGGACAAACAATGAGCGGTACTTC	CASSYSRSGTNNERYF
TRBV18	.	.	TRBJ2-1	TGTGCCAGCTCACCCTCCGGCCAGAGTTACAATGAGCAGTTCTTC	CASSPSGQSYNEQFF
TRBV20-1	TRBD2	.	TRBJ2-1	TGCAGTGTTGACAGCGGGGGCTCCTACAATGAGCAGTTCTTC	CSVDSGGSYNEQFF
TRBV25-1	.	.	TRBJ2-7	TGTGCCAGCAGTGAATACGGGGGGCCCTACGAGCAGTACTTC	CASSEYGGPYEQYF
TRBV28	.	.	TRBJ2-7	TGTGCCAGCAGGGTTGCGGGACAGAGTTACGAGCAGTACTTC	CASRVAGQSYEQYF
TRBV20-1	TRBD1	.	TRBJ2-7	TGCAGTGCTACGACAGGGGGCTTGTCCGAGCAGTACTTC	CSATTGGLSEQYF
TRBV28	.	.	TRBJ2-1	TGTGCCAGCAGACCCTCCGGGACTTACGGTGAGCAGTTCTTC	CASRPSGTYGEQFF
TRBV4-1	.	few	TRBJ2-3	TGCGCCAGCAGCCGAGGGCGCGCCCAGCCAGATACGCAGTATTTT	CASSRGRAQPDTQYF
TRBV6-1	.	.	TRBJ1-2	TGTGCCAGCAGTGAAGAGGGGGGTTACTATGGCTACACCTTC	CASSEEGGYYGYTF
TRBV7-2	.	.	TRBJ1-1	TGTGCCAGCACCTCGTCCCCAGTGAACACTGAAGCTTTCTTT	CASTSSPVNTEAFF
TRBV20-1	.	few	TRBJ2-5	TGCAGTGCTAGAGAGGGTGGAGAGACCCAGTACTTC	CSAREGGETQYF
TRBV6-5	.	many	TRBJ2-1	TGTGCCAGCAGTCTGAGGGGACCGAAGCTCGACAATGAGCAGTTCTTC	CASSLRGPKLDNEQFF
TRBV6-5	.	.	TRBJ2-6	TGTGCCAGCACCAAAAGAGGGTCCGGGGCCAACGTCCTGACTTTC	CASTKRGSGANVLTF
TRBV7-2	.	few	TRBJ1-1	TGTGCCAGCAGTCCCAGGGGACCTCTGGAAGCTTTCTTT	CASSPRGPLEAFF
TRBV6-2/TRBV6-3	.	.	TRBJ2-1	TGTGCCAGCAGGGGGGGTGTCGTAGATGAGCAGTTCTTC	CASRGGVVDEQFF
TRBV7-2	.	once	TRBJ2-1	TGTGCCAGCAGTTTACCGGGCAGGGGAGGTAATGAGCAGTTCTTC	CASSLPGRGGNEQFF
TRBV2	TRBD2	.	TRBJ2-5	TGTGCCAGCAGGACGGGAGCGGGAGGTGGCGAGACCCAGTACTTC	CASRTGAGGGETQYF
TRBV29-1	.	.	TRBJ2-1	TGCAGCGTTGAACCAGTCCGGGAGCAGTTCTTC	CSVEPVREQFF
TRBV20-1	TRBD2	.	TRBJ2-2	TGCAGTGCTAGTCCTAGCGGACCGAACACCGGGGAGCTGTTTTTT	CSASPSGPNTGELFF
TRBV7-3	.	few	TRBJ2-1	TGTGCCAGCAGCCCACAGGGACACCGCTACAATGAGCAGTTCTTC	CASSPQGHRYNEQFF
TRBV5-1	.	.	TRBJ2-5	TGCGCCAGCAGTAGAGGGGACCAAGAGACCCAGTACTTC	CASSRGDQETQYF
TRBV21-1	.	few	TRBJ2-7	TGTGCCAGCCTCCGGGACAGGGCGAACGAGCAGTACTTC	CASLRDRANEQYF
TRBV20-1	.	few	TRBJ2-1	TGCAGTGCTAGAGGCTTCGGAGGTGAGCAGTTCTTC	CSARGFGGEQFF
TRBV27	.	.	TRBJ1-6	TGTGCCAGCAGTCCTGTCAGCGGAAGCTCCTATAATTCACCCCTCCACTTT	CASSPVSGSSYNSPLHF
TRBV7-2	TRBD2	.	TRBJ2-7	TGTGCCAGCAGCCCGCACACCGGGACTAGCGGGAGATGGGGGACCTACGAGCAGTACTTC	CASSPHTGTSGRWGTYEQYF
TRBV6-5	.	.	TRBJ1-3	TGTGCCAGCAGACAGTTCTCTGGAAACACCATATATTTT	CASRQFSGNTIYF